This TCR beta chain was captured in a study of cytomegalovirus exposure and HLA in healthy donors. V lost 0 bases and J lost 10; bases outside the gene matches: 13. This CDR3 is 16 amino acids long. Germline V lookup: CDR1 SGHRS, CDR2 YFSETQ. Study-level findings and limits: In a later analysis, at a false discovery rate of 0.05, roughly 17,000 TCR beta sequences were associated with HLA alleles.

Primers: 60 Vbeta forward and 13 Jbeta reverse. Authors' processing steps: Later, tens of millions of unique TCR beta chains were counted in an analysis, and 10 million to 12 million of them were shared. Libraries were prepared by immunoSEQ multiplex PCR; TCRdb keeps only in-frame clonotypes and omits some of them. For V, J and clone size, that table is used; D and trimming come from the DNA. The ten top clones account for under 3.5%, within a sample of some 120,000 clones. In the case of this clone: Its antigen remains unknown.

V gene TRBV5-1 combines with J gene TRBJ2-1; 7 bases line up with TRBD2. The sequence came from a man aged 25 to 40 in good health and CMV-seronegative. The specimen sequenced was PBMCs. The CDR3 protein is CASSLAGRQLLEEQFF. CDR3 nucleotide sequence: TGCGCCAGCAGCTTGGCCGGGAGGCAACTTCTGGAGGAGCAGTTCTTC. Full variable domain (remainder filled in from reference TRBV5-1 and TRBJ2-1): KAGVTQTPRYLIKTRGQQVTLSCSPISGHRSVSWYQQTPGQGLQFLFEYFSETQRNKGNFPGRFSGRQFSNSRSEMNVSTLELGDSALYLCASSLAGRQLLEEQFFGPGTRLTVL.